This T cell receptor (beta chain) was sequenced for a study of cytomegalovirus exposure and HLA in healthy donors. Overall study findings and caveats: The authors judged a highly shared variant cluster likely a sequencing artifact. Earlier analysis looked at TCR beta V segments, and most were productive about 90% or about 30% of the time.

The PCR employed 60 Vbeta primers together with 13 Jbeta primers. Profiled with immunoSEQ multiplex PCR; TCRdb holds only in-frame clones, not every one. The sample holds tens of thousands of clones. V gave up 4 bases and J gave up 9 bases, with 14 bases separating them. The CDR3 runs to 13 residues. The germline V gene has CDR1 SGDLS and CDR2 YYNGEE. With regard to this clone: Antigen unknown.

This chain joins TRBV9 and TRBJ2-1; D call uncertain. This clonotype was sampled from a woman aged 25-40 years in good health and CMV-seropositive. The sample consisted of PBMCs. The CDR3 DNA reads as TGTGCCAGCAGCCCAGGCCCCGGTGGTGAGCAGTTCTTC. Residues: CASSPGPGGEQFF.